This TCR beta chain was recovered during a study of T cell responses to AZD1222 COVID-19 vaccine. A word on this clone: Its antigen remains unknown.

Study-level results: Nearly half of unique spike-specific TCRs reportedly avoided B.1.351 and B.1.1.7 mutated regions.

TCRdb's copy holds only in-frame clones and misses some; the assay was immunoSEQ multiplex PCR. The sample includes some 140,000 clones, approximately 92% seen only once; the top ten take just over 3%. The material sequenced was peripheral blood, taken on day 0 of AZD1222 vaccination. This TCR was sampled from an adult in good health.

CDR3 in DNA: TGTGCCAGCCTAGCGGGAGTTGGAAATGAGCAGTTCTTC. It translates to CASLAGVGNEQFF. The V gene is TRBV10-3, the J gene TRBJ2-1; 10 nucleotides line up with TRBD2. CDR1 and CDR2 from the germline V gene are ENHRY and SYGVKD. The CDR3 is 13 amino acids. V gave up 10 bases and J gave up 7 bases; unmatched junction bases: 7.